In its sample, the clone carrying this T cell receptor (beta chain) was seen once. Measured with immunoSEQ multiplex PCR; TCRdb has only the in-frame clones, and not every one. The sample lists about 31,000 clones, around 75% occurring once. This specimen belongs to a study of early stage breast cancer tumors. Study-wide context: The ER+/PR+/HER2- tumors included about 8 ductal and a few lobular carcinomas. Around 10-fold was the mean read coverage per sample.

CDR1 is SGHKS and CDR2 is YYEKEE in the germline V gene (reference sequence). CDR3 length equals 12 residues. The V gene end was trimmed by 2 bases and the J gene end by 10 bases; junction bases not matched to a gene: 3. The chain couples TRBV5-5 to TRBJ1-1, with 9 bases identical to TRBD1. Sequenced sample: blood. The sequence derives from a person aged 40 to 49 with breast cancer. CDR3 coding DNA: TGTGCCAGCAGCTTAAACAGGGGGCCAGCTTTCTTT. It specifies CASSLNRGPAFF.